This T cell receptor beta chain appears in the sequencing data of a study of CD8 T cells in Susac syndrome. The length of the CDR3 is 11 residues. V lost 8 bases, J lost 5 bases, and 9 bases lay in between. Reverse transcription of about 0.45 to 1 ug RNA was performed with random hexamers. The authors amplified TCR beta CDR3 across 54 Vbeta and 13 Jbeta using immunoSEQ multiplex PCR. TCRdb independently ran MiXCR on the immunoSEQ multiplex PCR reads; one entry per CDR3 protein. Of more than 80,000 distinct CDR3 sequences listed, roughly 94% were seen once; the top ten hold over 0.4%. The receptor's source is a human donor with Susac syndrome. J is TRBJ1-1 and V is TRBV12-3 or TRBV12-4; D not certain. The sequencing input was CD8+ T cells from PBMCs. CDR3: CASGKVTEAFF. CDR3 sequence (DNA): TGTGCCAGCGGGAAGGTAACTGAAGCTTTCTTT.